Below are 14 T cell receptor beta chains sequenced from a single sample in a study of shared clonotypes between healthy human individuals. Sequencing used immunoSEQ multiplex PCR; TCRdb keeps in-frame clones, though not all of them. The sample lists 1.4 million to 1.5 million clones; roughly 96% were seen once. The sample consisted of naive CD4+ T cells sorted from blood. Subset described: CD45RA+ positively selected. These receptors all come from a man younger than 45 in good health.

V gene TRBV10-3 combines with J gene TRBJ2-3; D gene unclear. V was pared by 8 bases and J by 8 bases, with 11 bases between. In germline, CDR1 is ENHRY, CDR2 SYGVKD. The CDR3 totals 11 residues. The CDR3 nucleotides read TGTGCCATCGAGATAAAGAGTACGCAGTATTTT. Residues: CAIEIKSTQYF.

V usage is TRBV6-1 and J usage is TRBJ2-2; D perhaps matches TRBD2 (5 bases). The CDR3 is 14 residues long. Trimming shortened V by 7 bases and J by 3 bases, and 12 bases separated the two germline ends. Germline lookup yields CDR1 MNHNS and CDR2 SASEGT. CDR3 sequence (DNA): TGTGCCAGCATAGGGAGTAGGGACACCGGGGAGCTGTTTTTT. It codes for CASIGSRDTGELFF.

CDR3 coding DNA: TGCAGCGGGGGTGGGCCCTACGAGCAGTACTTC. It codes for CSGGGPYEQYF. This chain uses TRBV29-1 with TRBJ2-7; D remains unclear. In germline, CDR1 is SQVTM, CDR2 ANQGSEA. The CDR3 extends over 11 amino acids. The V and J ends lost 7 bases and 2 bases respectively, with 9 bases between them.

The V gene is TRBV2, the J gene TRBJ1-5, with TRBD1 as a possible D gene (6 bases). Germline lookup yields CDR1 SNHLY and CDR2 FYNNEI. This CDR3 has 15 residues. The ends were cut back, 7 bases at V and 2 bases at J, with 15 bases in the middle. CDR3 residues: CASTTGYGGNQPQHF. The CDR3 DNA is TGTGCCAGCACCACAGGGTACGGGGGCAATCAGCCCCAGCATTTT.

The chain couples TRBV5-5 to TRBJ1-3; 9 nucleotides agree with TRBD1. V was pared by 1 base and J by 4 bases, with 6 bases of the junction left unmatched. The germline gives CDR1 SGHKS, CDR2 YYEKEE (reference sequence). The CDR3 runs to 16 residues. The CDR3 here is CASSLFGDRAGNTIYF. In DNA form, the CDR3 reads TGTGCCAGCAGCTTGTTCGGGGACAGGGCAGGAAACACCATATATTTT.

The J gene is TRBJ2-5, the V gene TRBV7-8; the D gene could be TRBD1 or TRBD2 (5 bases each). V shed 5 bases and J shed 1 base, with 11 bases lying between them. The CDR3 has 14 residues. Germline V gene data show CDR1 as SGHVS and CDR2 as FQNEAQ. CDR3 residues: CASSLRGPQETQYF. In DNA, the CDR3 is TGTGCCAGCAGCCTAAGGGGACCCCAAGAGACCCAGTACTTC.

The gene calls are TRBV18 and TRBJ1-1, with unresolved D. The CDR3 is 15 amino acids. V gave up 1 base and J gave up 1 base, with 10 bases separating them. Germline V gene sequence: CDR1 KGHSH, CDR2 LQKENI. Here the CDR3 reads CASSPLKGSNTEAFF. In nucleotides, the CDR3 is TGTGCCAGCTCACCACTTAAGGGATCGAACACTGAAGCTTTCTTT.

V is TRBV5-4 and J is TRBJ2-3; 10 bases map to TRBD2. Germline CDR1 and CDR2: SGHNT and YYREEE (reference sequence). V dropped 3 bases and J dropped 6; count of bases not matched to a gene: 7. There are 15 residues in the CDR3. The CDR3: CASSSAGGPSDTQYF. In nucleotides, the CDR3 is TGTGCCAGCAGCTCAGCGGGAGGGCCGTCTGATACGCAGTATTTT.

The V call is TRBV18, the J call TRBJ2-7; D might be TRBD2 (5 bases). The germline V and J ends were trimmed by 2 bases and 3 bases, with 20 bases remaining between them. Germline V gene sequence: CDR1 KGHSH, CDR2 LQKENI. CDR3 length: 17 amino acids. The CDR3, as DNA: TGTGCCAGCTCACCAATATATTGGAGGACGGACGTCTACGAGCAGTACTTC. Amino acids: CASSPIYWRTDVYEQYF.

This clone showed up just once. V usage is TRBV18 and J usage is TRBJ2-1; 15 nucleotides align to TRBD2. Germline trimming cut 6 bases from V and 4 bases from J; bases unmatched to any gene: 7. Germline V gene data show CDR1 as KGHSH and CDR2 as LQKENI. The CDR3 extends over 17 amino acids. As DNA, the CDR3 is TGTGCCAGCTCCGGGACTAGCGGGAGGAAGACATACAATGAGCAGTTCTTC. This translates into CASSGTSGRKTYNEQFF. The full variable domain, its missing parts supplied by reference TRBV18 and TRBJ2-1, is NAGVMQNPRHLVRRRGQEARLRCSPMKGHSHVYWYRQLPEEGLKFMVYLQKENIIDESGMPKERFSAEFPKEGPSILRIQQVVRGDSAAYFCASSGTSGRKTYNEQFFGPGTRLTVL.

The chain couples TRBV12-5 to TRBJ2-1; D might be TRBD2 (5 bases). The germline V and J ends were trimmed by 7 bases and 7 bases, with 20 bases remaining between them. This CDR3 comprises 15 residues. Germline V lookup: CDR1 LGHNT, CDR2 FRNRAP. The CDR3, as DNA: TGTGCTAGTGCCTCGGGCGGGCTCCCGGGGAATGAGCAGTTCTTC. Its protein is CASASGGLPGNEQFF.

V is TRBV2 and J is TRBJ2-7; TRBD1 agrees at 7 bases. V lost 8 bases to trimming and J lost 3 bases; unmatched junction nucleotides: 10. This CDR3 has 14 amino acids. CDR1 and CDR2 (germline): SNHLY, FYNNEI. The CDR3: CASVLDRLDYEQYF. CDR3 in DNA: TGTGCCAGCGTCCTGGACAGGTTAGACTACGAGCAGTACTTC.

The rearrangement links TRBV9 to TRBJ2-1, with D maybe TRBD1 (5 bases). The CDR3 sequence is 12 residues long. Germline V gene lookup returns CDR1 SGDLS and CDR2 YYNGEE. Between the trimmed V and J ends, which lost 5 bases and 9 bases, there was a span of 12 bases. CDR3 loop: CASSSQGFEQFF. In nucleotides, the CDR3 is TGTGCCAGCAGTTCTCAGGGTTTTGAGCAGTTCTTC. Full variable domain (rest looked up from reference TRBV9 and TRBJ2-1): DSGVTQTPKHLITATGQRVTLRCSPRSGDLSVYWYQQSLDQGLQFLIQYYNGEERAKGNILERFSAQQFPDLHSELNLSSLELGDSALYFCASSSQGFEQFFGPGTRLTVL.

The gene calls are TRBV18 and TRBJ2-7; TRBD1 aligns across 8 bases. The J segment lost 7 bases and the V segment lost 6 bases, leaving 11 bases of the junction unmatched. The germline V gene has CDR1 KGHSH and CDR2 LQKENI. The CDR3 length is 14 residues. In DNA, the CDR3 is TGTGCCAGCTCTGCGGGGCAGGGGGCCGAGGAGCAGTACTTC. This sequence encodes CASSAGQGAEEQYF.